The rows below give T cell receptor beta chains drawn from one sample of a study of blood T cell repertoires in COVID-19. TCRdb's copy holds only in-frame clones and misses some; the assay was immunoSEQ multiplex PCR. The data contain about 530,000 clones, about 89% of them singletons. Sequenced: peripheral blood. The receptors stem from a woman in her 50s with COVID-19, enrolled during active disease. Both conserved end residues are part of each CDR3. The order of the fields is J gene, clone size, D gene, V gene, CDR3 DNA, CDR3 protein. The D gene is left open where the match is weak. The size field is filled for only some rows; it gives once, few, many or a size class.

j_call: TRBJ2-7
clone_size: -
d_call: TRBD1
v_call: TRBV6-5
cdr3_nt: TGTGCCAGCAGTACGAACGACAGGGTCTACGAGCAGTACTTC
cdr3_aa: CASSTNDRVYEQYF

j_call: TRBJ2-2
clone_size: -
d_call: -
v_call: TRBV6-5
cdr3_nt: TGTGCCAGCAGTGACTCCGGGGGGCATGGCGGGGAGCTGTTTTTT
cdr3_aa: CASSDSGGHGGELFF

j_call: TRBJ1-1
clone_size: -
d_call: -
v_call: TRBV4-1
cdr3_nt: TGCGCCAGCAGCCAATGGGAGATTGGCACTGAAGCTTTCTTT
cdr3_aa: CASSQWEIGTEAFF

j_call: TRBJ1-5
clone_size: -
d_call: -
v_call: TRBV30
cdr3_nt: TGTGCCTGGAGTTCAGGGGCCAATCAGCCCCAGCATTTT
cdr3_aa: CAWSSGANQPQHF

j_call: TRBJ2-7
clone_size: -
d_call: TRBD1
v_call: TRBV13
cdr3_nt: TGTGCCAGCAGCGCCGGGACAGGGAATATCCACGAGCAGTACTTC
cdr3_aa: CASSAGTGNIHEQYF

j_call: TRBJ2-2
clone_size: -
d_call: TRBD1
v_call: TRBV10-2
cdr3_nt: TGCGCCAGCCGGACATCAGGGGGCTTCACCGGGGAGCTGTTTTTT
cdr3_aa: CASRTSGGFTGELFF

j_call: TRBJ1-1
clone_size: -
d_call: -
v_call: TRBV6-5
cdr3_nt: TGTGCCAGCACCATGAGGAGGGACACTGAAGCTTTCTTT
cdr3_aa: CASTMRRDTEAFF

j_call: TRBJ2-3
clone_size: -
d_call: -
v_call: TRBV11-3
cdr3_nt: TGTGCCAGCAGCCCCTCGGTTCCTTTCCCATCAAGCACAGATACGCAGTATTTT
cdr3_aa: CASSPSVPFPSSTDTQYF

j_call: TRBJ1-5
clone_size: few
d_call: -
v_call: TRBV18
cdr3_nt: TGTGCCAGCTCACAAGGGGTTGAAAGCAATCAGCCCCAGCATTTT
cdr3_aa: CASSQGVESNQPQHF

j_call: TRBJ1-1
clone_size: -
d_call: -
v_call: TRBV2
cdr3_nt: TGTGCCAGCAGTGATAGCAGGGGAGGGCGTAGCACTGAAGCTTTCTTT
cdr3_aa: CASSDSRGGRSTEAFF

j_call: TRBJ1-5
clone_size: -
d_call: -
v_call: TRBV2
cdr3_nt: TGTGCCAGCAGCAAAAGTGGAGAGGCCGGACAGCCCCAGCATTTT
cdr3_aa: CASSKSGEAGQPQHF

j_call: TRBJ2-1
clone_size: -
d_call: TRBD1
v_call: TRBV9
cdr3_nt: TGTGCCAGCAGCGTAGAGGAGACAGGGGGCTTCAATGAGCAGTTCTTC
cdr3_aa: CASSVEETGGFNEQFF

j_call: TRBJ1-1
clone_size: -
d_call: -
v_call: TRBV24-1
cdr3_nt: TGTGCCACCCGTGCCGGTGCTGAAGCTTTCTTT
cdr3_aa: CATRAGAEAFF

j_call: TRBJ1-2
clone_size: -
d_call: TRBD1
v_call: TRBV30
cdr3_nt: TGTGCCCGAGACGGGACAGGCCCGAGTGGCTACACCTTC
cdr3_aa: CARDGTGPSGYTF

j_call: TRBJ1-1
clone_size: -
d_call: -
v_call: TRBV21-1
cdr3_nt: TGTGCCAGCAGCAAAGGGAGCCTAATGAACACTGAAGCTTTCTTT
cdr3_aa: CASSKGSLMNTEAFF

j_call: TRBJ2-3
clone_size: -
d_call: TRBD2
v_call: TRBV7-2
cdr3_nt: TGTGCCAGCAGCCCCGGGACTAGCCTGGCAGATACGCAGTATTTT
cdr3_aa: CASSPGTSLADTQYF

j_call: TRBJ2-7
clone_size: -
d_call: -
v_call: TRBV4-1
cdr3_nt: TGCGCCAGCAGCCCTTCAGGCACCACCTACGAGCAGTACTTC
cdr3_aa: CASSPSGTTYEQYF

j_call: TRBJ2-1
clone_size: once
d_call: -
v_call: TRBV5-5
cdr3_nt: TGTGCCAGCAGCCCTAGGGGGTTCAGGACACTTGACAATGAGCAGTTCTTC
cdr3_aa: CASSPRGFRTLDNEQFF

j_call: TRBJ1-1
clone_size: -
d_call: -
v_call: TRBV9
cdr3_nt: TGTGCCAGCAGCGTAGGAGGAAGGGAAGCTTTCTTT
cdr3_aa: CASSVGGREAFF

j_call: TRBJ2-6
clone_size: -
d_call: -
v_call: TRBV19
cdr3_nt: TGTGCCAGTAGTATCTCGACAGTGAGCTCTGGGGCCAACGTCCTGACTTTC
cdr3_aa: CASSISTVSSGANVLTF

j_call: TRBJ1-6
clone_size: -
d_call: -
v_call: TRBV7-7
cdr3_nt: TGTGCCAGCAGCACCGGGGGTAATTCACCCCTCCACTTT
cdr3_aa: CASSTGGNSPLHF

j_call: TRBJ2-7
clone_size: -
d_call: TRBD1
v_call: TRBV4-1
cdr3_nt: TGCGCCAGCAGCCAAGTTAGGGGACAGGGGGTAGGATACGAGCAGTACTTC
cdr3_aa: CASSQVRGQGVGYEQYF

j_call: TRBJ2-3
clone_size: -
d_call: TRBD2
v_call: TRBV10-1
cdr3_nt: TGCGCCAGCAGCACGACTAGCGGGGGGACAGATACGCAGTATTTT
cdr3_aa: CASSTTSGGTDTQYF

j_call: TRBJ1-3
clone_size: -
d_call: -
v_call: TRBV2
cdr3_nt: TGTGCCAGCAGCGGGGTCGATAGAAACACCATATATTTT
cdr3_aa: CASSGVDRNTIYF

j_call: TRBJ1-3
clone_size: few
d_call: -
v_call: TRBV12-5
cdr3_nt: TGTGCTAGTGGTTTGCTCCCCAGCACCATATATTTT
cdr3_aa: CASGLLPSTIYF

j_call: TRBJ2-7
clone_size: -
d_call: -
v_call: TRBV19
cdr3_nt: TGTGCCAGTAGTATTACAGGGAATCAGCAGTACTTC
cdr3_aa: CASSITGNQQYF

j_call: TRBJ1-5
clone_size: -
d_call: TRBD1
v_call: TRBV20-1
cdr3_nt: TGCAGTGCTAGTCCCGGACAGGCGAGCAATCAGCCCCAGCATTTT
cdr3_aa: CSASPGQASNQPQHF